The text below deals with one T cell receptor (beta chain). Its antigen is currently unknown. The data belong to a study of T-cell memory formation after mild COVID-19. About the study: Largely, the TCR clusters proved donor specific. Whole-study results and caveats: Clones contracting over day 15 to 85 were CD4/CD8 balanced, with later expanders leaning CD4+. Nothing confirmed that second-wave clones peaking on day 37 were specific for SARS-CoV-2.

MiXCR was run by TCRdb on the 5' RACE reads, yielding one entry per CDR3 protein. This table holds about 620,000 distinct CDR3 sequences, about a sixth found once. J gave up 0 bases and V 6 bases, and 9 bases lay outside the gene matches. There are 16 residues in the CDR3. Germline values: CDR1 MNHNY, CDR2 SVGAGI (reference sequence). The sequenced sample was PBMCs or a T cell subset sorted from them (not recorded which). This clonotype was obtained from an adult woman who had mild COVID-19 (a few samples of this study predate the infection). Cell type and time point are not known. The rearrangement uses TRBV6-6 and TRBJ1-1, with 8 positions matching TRBD1. The CDR3 loop is CASSAGGTGMNTEAFF. The CDR3 bases are TGTGCCAGCAGCGCAGGGGGCACTGGAATGAACACTGAAGCTTTCTTT.